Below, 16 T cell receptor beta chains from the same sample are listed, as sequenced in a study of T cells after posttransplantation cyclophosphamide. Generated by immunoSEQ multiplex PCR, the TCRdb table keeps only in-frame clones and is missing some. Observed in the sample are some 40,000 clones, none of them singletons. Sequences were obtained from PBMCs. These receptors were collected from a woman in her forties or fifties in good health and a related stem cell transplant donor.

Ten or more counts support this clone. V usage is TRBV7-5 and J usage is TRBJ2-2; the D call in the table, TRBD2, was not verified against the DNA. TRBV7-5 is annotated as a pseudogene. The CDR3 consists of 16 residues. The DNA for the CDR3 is TGTGCCAGAAGCTTAGAGGGGTTAAGCGGGGTCGGGGAGCTGTTTTTT. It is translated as CARSLEGLSGVGELFF.

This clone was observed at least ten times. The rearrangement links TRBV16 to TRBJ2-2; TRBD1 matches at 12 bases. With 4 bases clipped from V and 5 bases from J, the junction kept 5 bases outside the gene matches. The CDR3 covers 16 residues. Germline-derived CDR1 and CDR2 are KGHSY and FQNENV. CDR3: CASSPRDRGPTGELFF. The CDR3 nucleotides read TGTGCCAGCAGCCCCCGGGACAGGGGGCCAACCGGGGAGCTGTTTTTT.

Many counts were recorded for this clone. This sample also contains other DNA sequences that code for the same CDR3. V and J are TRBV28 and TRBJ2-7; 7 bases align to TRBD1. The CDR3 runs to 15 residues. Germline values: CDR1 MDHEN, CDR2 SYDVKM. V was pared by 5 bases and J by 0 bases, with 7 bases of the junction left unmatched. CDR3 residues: CASSLASGGSYEQYF. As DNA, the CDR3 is TGTGCCAGCAGTCTGGCCTCAGGGGGCTCCTACGAGCAGTACTTC. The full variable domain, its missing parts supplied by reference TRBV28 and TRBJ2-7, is DVKVTQSSRYLVKRTGEKVFLECVQDMDHENMFWYRQDPGLGLRLIYFSYDVKMKEKGDIPEGYSVSREKKERFSLILESASTNQTSMYLCASSLASGGSYEQYFGPGTRLTVT.

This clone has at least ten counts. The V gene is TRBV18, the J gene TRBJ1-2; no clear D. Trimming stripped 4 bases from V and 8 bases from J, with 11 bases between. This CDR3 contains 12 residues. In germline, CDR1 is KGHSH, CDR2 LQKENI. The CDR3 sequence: CASSQRAGGYTF. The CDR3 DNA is TGTGCCAGCTCACAGAGGGCCGGGGGCTACACCTTC.

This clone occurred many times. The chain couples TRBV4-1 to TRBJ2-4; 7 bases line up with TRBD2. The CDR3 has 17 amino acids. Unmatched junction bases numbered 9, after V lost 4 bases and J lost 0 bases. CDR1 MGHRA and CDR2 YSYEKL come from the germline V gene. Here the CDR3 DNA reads TGCGCCAGCAGCCCGTTAGGGCTAGCGGTAGCCAAAAACATTCAGTACTTC. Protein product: CASSPLGLAVAKNIQYF.

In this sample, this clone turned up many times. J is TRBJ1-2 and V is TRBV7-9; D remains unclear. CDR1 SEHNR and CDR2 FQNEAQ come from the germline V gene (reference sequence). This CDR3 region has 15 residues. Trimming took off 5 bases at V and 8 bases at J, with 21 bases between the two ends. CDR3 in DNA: TGTGCCAGCAGCCGCACGTTTTCGGAGGAAGTCGGCTACACCTTC. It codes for CASSRTFSEEVGYTF.

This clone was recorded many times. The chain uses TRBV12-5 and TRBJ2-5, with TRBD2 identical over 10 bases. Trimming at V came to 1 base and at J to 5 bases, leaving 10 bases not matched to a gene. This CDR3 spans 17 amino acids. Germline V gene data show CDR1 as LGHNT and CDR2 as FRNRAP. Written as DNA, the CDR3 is TGTGCTAGTGGTTTGGATTCGGTAGCGGGGGGCGTGGAGACCCAGTACTTC. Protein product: CASGLDSVAGGVETQYF.

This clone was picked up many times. CDR3 DNA: TGCGCCAGCAGCCAAGAACCAGCGTACGGGGAGCTGTTTTTT. Translating gives CASSQEPAYGELFF. The chain recombines TRBV4-3 with TRBJ2-2; D is unresolved. The CDR3 length is 14 residues. V lost 0 bases to trimming and J lost 7 bases, with 9 bases between them. Germline lookup yields CDR1 LGHNA and CDR2 YSLEER.

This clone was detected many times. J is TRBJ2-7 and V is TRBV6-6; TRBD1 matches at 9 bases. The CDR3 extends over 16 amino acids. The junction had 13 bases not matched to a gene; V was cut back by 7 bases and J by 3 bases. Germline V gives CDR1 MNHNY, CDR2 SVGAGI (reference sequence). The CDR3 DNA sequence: TGTGCCAGCACCATCTCAGACAGGGGGGACCTCTACGAGCAGTACTTC. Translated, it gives CASTISDRGDLYEQYF.

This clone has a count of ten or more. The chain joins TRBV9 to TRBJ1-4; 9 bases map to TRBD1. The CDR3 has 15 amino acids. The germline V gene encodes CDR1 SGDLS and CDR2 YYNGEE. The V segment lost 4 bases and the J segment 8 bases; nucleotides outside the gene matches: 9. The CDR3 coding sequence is TGTGCCAGCAGCTTATCCGGGACAGGGTACGAAAAACTGTTTTTT. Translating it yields CASSLSGTGYEKLFF.

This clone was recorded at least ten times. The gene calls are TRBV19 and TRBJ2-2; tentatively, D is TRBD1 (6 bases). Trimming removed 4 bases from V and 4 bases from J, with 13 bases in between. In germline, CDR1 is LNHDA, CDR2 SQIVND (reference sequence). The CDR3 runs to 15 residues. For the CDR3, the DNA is TGTGCCAGTAGTACAGGGGTAGGGGTCACCGGGGAGCTGTTTTTT. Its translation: CASSTGVGVTGELFF.

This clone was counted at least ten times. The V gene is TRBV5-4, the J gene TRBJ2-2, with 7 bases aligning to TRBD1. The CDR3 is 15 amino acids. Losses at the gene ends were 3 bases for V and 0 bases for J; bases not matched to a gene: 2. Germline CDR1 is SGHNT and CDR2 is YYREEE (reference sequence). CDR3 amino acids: CASSSGTANTGELFF. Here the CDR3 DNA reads TGTGCCAGCAGCTCCGGGACAGCGAACACCGGGGAGCTGTTTTTT.

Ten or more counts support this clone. The CDR3 DNA sequence: TGCGCCAGCAGCCAAGGATCGGACAGGGGGGCTAATGCTTTCTTT. Protein sequence: CASSQGSDRGANAFF. The V call is TRBV4-1, the J call TRBJ1-1, with 10 positions matching TRBD1. The J segment lost 11 bases and the V segment lost 1 base, leaving 10 bases of the junction unmatched. The germline V gene has CDR1 MGHRA and CDR2 YSYEKL. The CDR3 length is 15 residues.

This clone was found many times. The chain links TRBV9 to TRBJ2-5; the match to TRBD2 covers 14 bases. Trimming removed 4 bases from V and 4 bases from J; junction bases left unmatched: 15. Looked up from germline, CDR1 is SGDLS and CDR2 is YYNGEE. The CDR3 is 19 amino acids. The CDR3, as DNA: TGTGCCAGCAGCCGCTCGCTCCTGGGACTAGCGGGGGAGGGAGAGACCCAGTACTTC. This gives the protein CASSRSLLGLAGEGETQYF.

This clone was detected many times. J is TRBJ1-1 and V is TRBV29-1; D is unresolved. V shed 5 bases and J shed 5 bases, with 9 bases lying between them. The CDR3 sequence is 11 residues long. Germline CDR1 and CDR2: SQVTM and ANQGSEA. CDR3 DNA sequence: TGCAGCGTTTCGCGCGGGACTGAAGCTTTCTTT. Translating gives CSVSRGTEAFF. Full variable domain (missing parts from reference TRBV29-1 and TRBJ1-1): SAVISQKPSRDICQRGTSLTIQCQVDSQVTMMFWYRQQPGQSLTLIATANQGSEATYESGFVIDKFPISRPNLTFSTLTVSNMSPEDSSIYLCSVSRGTEAFFGQGTRLTVV.

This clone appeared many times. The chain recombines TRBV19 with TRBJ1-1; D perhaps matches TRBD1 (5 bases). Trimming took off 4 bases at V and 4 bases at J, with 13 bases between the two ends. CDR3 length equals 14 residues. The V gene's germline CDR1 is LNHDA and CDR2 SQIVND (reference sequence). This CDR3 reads CASSTGATSTEAFF. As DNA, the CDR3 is TGTGCCAGTAGTACCGGGGCGACTAGCACTGAAGCTTTCTTT. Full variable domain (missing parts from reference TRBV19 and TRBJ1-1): DGGITQSPKYLFRKEGQNVTLSCEQNLNHDAMYWYRQDPGQGLRLIYYSQIVNDFQKGDIAEGYSVSREKKESFPLTVTSAQKNPTAFYLCASSTGATSTEAFFGQGTRLTVV.